The 20 T cell receptor beta chains presented below share a single source sample, sequenced in a study of T cells in Graves' hyperthyroidism and ophthalmopathy. The CDR3 regions of TCR beta were amplified from RNA transcripts. The primer set for the first-round RT-PCR of the TCR CDR3 was HTBI. TCRdb recomputed calls from the multiplex PCR reads with MiXCR, one row per CDR3 protein. Among some 92,000 distinct CDR3 sequences listed, roughly 40% were seen once. Sequences were obtained from peripheral blood or thyroid tissue (not recorded which). All receptors come from a woman between 25 and 40 years old with Graves' hyperthyroidism.

The CDR3 region is CASSYSGQGGQPQHF. The CDR3 bases are TGTGCCAGCAGTTACTCGGGACAGGGTGGACAGCCCCAGCATTTT. This chain connects TRBV6-6 to TRBJ1-5; the match to TRBD1 covers 9 bases. This CDR3 has 15 amino acids. Germline V lookup: CDR1 MNHNY, CDR2 SVGAGI (reference sequence). V was clipped by 0 bases and J by 7 bases; unmatched bases: 4.

Only one count was recorded for this clonotype. The junction and the germline gene differ at one end; a read error may be behind it. This chain links TRBV7-6 with TRBJ2-6; tentative D call: TRBD2 (6 bases). Germline CDR1 SGHVS, CDR2 FNYEAQ. This CDR3 region has 13 residues. This chain's CDR3 is CASSLETGGNKAF. The CDR3 nucleotides are TGTGCCAGCAGCTTGGAAACAGGAGGGAATAAAGCTTTC.

This clonotype was detected many times. The rearrangement joins TRBV20-1 to TRBJ1-1, with D perhaps TRBD1 (6 bases). The CDR3 covers 12 residues. Germline assignment: CDR1 DFQATT and CDR2 SNEGSKA (reference sequence). Between the trimmed V and J ends, which lost 7 bases and 4 bases, there was a span of 13 bases. The CDR3 reads CSVRQGSTEAFF. CDR3 in DNA: TGCAGTGTCAGGCAGGGGAGCACTGAAGCTTTCTTT.

This clonotype was found many times. The J gene is TRBJ1-3, the V gene TRBV15; 7 nucleotides match TRBD1. The V and J ends lost 2 bases and 1 base, in that order; junction bases with no gene match: 8. The CDR3 spans 17 residues. CDR1 is LNHNV, CDR2 YYDKDF, per germline (reference sequence). The DNA for the CDR3 is TGTGCCACCAGCAGAAGGGACAGAGCTTTTTCTGGAAACACCATATATTTT. Protein: CATSRRDRAFSGNTIYF.

A note on this clonotype: No conserved phenylalanine or tryptophan is present at the end of the CDR3, so a read error is the likely explanation. V usage is TRBV2 and J usage is TRBJ2-5, with D possibly being TRBD2 (5 bases). Germline values: CDR1 SNHLY, CDR2 FYNNEI. This CDR3 has 14 amino acids. Trimming took 6 bases from V and 2 from J, leaving 13 bases between them. The CDR3 protein is CASSAGGSQETQYL. As DNA, the CDR3 is TGTGCCAGCAGCGCTGGTGGGAGTCAAGAGACCCAGTACCTC.

This clonotype came up many times. The CDR3, as DNA: TGTGCCATCAGTGCGGGGCGGGCAGGGAGTGCCCAGCCCCAGCATTTT. Residues: CAISAGRAGSAQPQHF. V and J are TRBV10-3 and TRBJ1-5; possible D gene TRBD1, 5 bases. The CDR3 has 16 residues. Germline loops: CDR1 ENHRY, CDR2 SYGVKD. V lost 4 bases, J lost 7 bases, and 20 bases lay in between.

Turning to this clonotype: A much larger clone lies a single base off, so this may be a read error. This chain connects TRBV7-8 to TRBJ2-7; D uncertain. The CDR3 has 12 residues. Per germline, CDR1 SGHVS and CDR2 FQNEAQ. The CDR3 DNA follows: TGTGCCAGCAGTTCTTCCATCTACGAGCAGTGCTTC. Translation gives CASSSSIYEQCF. The whole variable domain, filled in from reference TRBV7-8 and TRBJ2-7, reads GAGVSQSPRYKVAKRGQDVALRCDPISGHVSLFWYQQALGQGPEFLTYFQNEAQLDKSGLPSDRFFAERPEGSVSTLKIQRTQQEDSAVYLCASSSSIYEQCFGPGTRLTVT.

This sequence joins TRBV2 and TRBJ2-5, with TRBD2 matching over 11 bases. The germline V gene has CDR1 SNHLY and CDR2 FYNNEI. The CDR3 covers 15 residues. V trimming: 6 bases; J trimming: 2 bases; junction bases outside the gene matches: 5. For the CDR3, the DNA is TGTGCCAGCAGCTCGGGACTAGCGGATCAAGAGACCCAGTACTTC. Translation gives CASSSGLADQETQYF.

This clonotype has only one observation. It is likely a read error, because the conserved phenylalanine at the end of the CDR3 is missing. The chain carries TRBV6-5 and TRBJ2-7; D possibly matches TRBD1 or TRBD2 (5 bases each). The germline V gene has CDR1 MNHEY and CDR2 SVGAGI. CDR3 length: 14 amino acids. Between the trimmed V and J ends, which lost 4 bases and 0 bases, there was a span of 10 bases. Here the CDR3 reads CASSLYGGSYEQYS. The DNA for the CDR3 is TGTGCCAGCAGTTTATATGGGGGCTCCTACGAGCAGTACTCC.

This clonotype was observed at least ten times. The DNA of the CDR3 is TGTGCCAGCAGTGAGATAGATACGCAGTATTTT. Its translation is CASSEIDTQYF. This rearrangement joins TRBV6-6 to TRBJ2-3; D remains ambiguous. Trimming took 5 bases from V and 5 from J, leaving 5 bases between them. Germline lookup yields CDR1 MNHNY and CDR2 SVGAGI (reference sequence). The CDR3 runs to 11 residues.

The chain joins TRBV7-8 to TRBJ2-5; 9 bases align to TRBD1. Germline V lookup: CDR1 SGHVS, CDR2 FQNEAQ. The CDR3 has 13 residues. V was pared by 5 bases and J by 4 bases, with 2 bases of the junction left unmatched. The CDR3 here is CASSQQGAETQYF. The CDR3 coding sequence is TGTGCCAGCAGCCAACAGGGGGCAGAGACCCAGTACTTC.

This clonotype showed up many times. V and J are TRBV6-6 and TRBJ2-2, with D hard to call. Trimming removed 5 bases from V and 6 bases from J, with 13 bases in between. This CDR3 is 14 amino acids long. Germline-derived CDR1 and CDR2 are MNHNY and SVGAGI (reference sequence). The CDR3 nucleotides read TGTGCCAGCAGTCTGGTTAGCCGGGCCGGGGAGCTGTTTTTT. Translated: CASSLVSRAGELFF.

This clonotype was picked up many times. V is TRBV5-1 and J is TRBJ2-3, with a weak D call TRBD2 (6 bases). The CDR3 is 15 amino acids. CDR1 and CDR2 (germline): SGHRS, YFSETQ. Trimming removed 4 bases from V and 6 bases from J, with 18 bases in between. Here the CDR3 reads CASSGLSGPLDTQYF. The CDR3 nucleotides are TGCGCCAGCAGCGGGCTTAGCGGCCCCCTTGATACGCAGTATTTT.

This clonotype came up many times. This chain connects TRBV28 to TRBJ1-1, with 7 bases identical to TRBD1. Germline CDR1 and CDR2: MDHEN and SYDVKM. The CDR3 has 15 amino acids. V lost 7 bases to trimming and J lost 1 base; unmatched junction nucleotides: 9. CDR3 bases: TGTGCCAGCACTCCAGGGGGTTTATGGAACACTGAAGCTTTCTTT. Translated: CASTPGGLWNTEAFF.

The sample holds one count of this clonotype. This may come from a read error, since a much larger clone is one base off. The limits of the CDR3 on the DNA are not certain, so only TCRdb's listed CDR3 is given. The chain joins TRBV28 to TRBJ1-2; no check of the table's D call, TRBD1, against the DNA was made. The germline CDR1 and CDR2 sequences are MDHEN and SYDVKM. Including both end residues, the CDR3 is 14 amino acids long. The CDR3 is CSSSFGSGVYGCTF.

The rearrangement joins TRBV20-1 to TRBJ1-1; 9 bases match TRBD1. This CDR3 contains 12 residues. J was trimmed by 6 bases and V by 5 bases; bases with no gene match: 4. Germline CDR1 DFQATT, CDR2 SNEGSKA (reference sequence). The CDR3 DNA reads as TGCAGTGCTCTGGGACAGGGCGCTGAAGCTTTCTTT. It codes for CSALGQGAEAFF.

The rearrangement joins TRBV6-1 to TRBJ1-6; 9 nucleotides match TRBD1. Germline V CDR1 and CDR2: MNHNS, SASEGT. The CDR3 runs to 15 residues. Trimming cost V 5 bases and J 6 bases; bases outside gene matches: 5. The CDR3 sequence: CASSPWTGVNSPLHF. The CDR3 bases are TGTGCCAGCAGTCCTTGGACAGGGGTTAATTCACCCCTCCACTTT.

This clonotype showed up many times. The V and J genes are TRBV4-2 and TRBJ2-2; TRBD2 is a possible D gene (6 bases). The CDR3 loop spans 15 amino acids. V lost 2 bases to trimming and J lost 7 bases, with 14 bases between them. The V gene's germline CDR1 is LGHNA and CDR2 YNFKEQ. The DNA of the CDR3 is TGTGCCAGCAGCCAACAGGAGGGAGCGGTCGGGGAGCTGTTTTTT. Residues: CASSQQEGAVGELFF.

The CDR3 DNA is TGCGCCAGCTCCGCAGCGTTAAAGGCTTTCTTT. Its protein product is CASSAALKAFF. This chain connects TRBV10-1 to TRBJ1-1; the D is unclear. The germline gives CDR1 WNHNN, CDR2 SYGVQD (reference sequence). CDR3 length: 11 residues. Between the trimmed V and J ends, which lost 8 bases and 11 bases, there was a span of 15 bases.

This clonotype was found many times. The chain recombines TRBV7-9 with TRBJ2-5; TRBD2 aligns across 7 bases. Germline V gene sequence: CDR1 SEHNR, CDR2 FQNEAQ (reference sequence). Germline trimming cut 5 bases from V and 2 bases from J; bases unmatched to any gene: 5. The CDR3 loop spans 14 amino acids. The CDR3 bases are TGTGCCAGCAGCCCCACTAGCGTTCAAGAGACCCAGTACTTC. Residues: CASSPTSVQETQYF.